The present T cell receptor beta chain was sequenced within a study of technical replicates of blood from a handful of donors. The protocol was immunoSEQ multiplex PCR, while the TCRdb copy is restricted to in-frame clones and leaves out a portion. The sample has 45,000 to 65,000 clones, around 94% seen once; the top ten hold around 0.2%. V lost 6 bases and J lost 10, with 15 bases in between. There are 11 residues in the CDR3. Per the germline V gene, CDR1 is SQVTM and CDR2 is ANQGSEA. This clone was counted only a few times. The rearrangement uses TRBV29-1 and TRBJ1-1; unclear D gene. The source material was T cells isolated from PBMCs. The TCR was taken from a human donor in good health. CDR3 residues: CSVAEGGSAFF. The CDR3 bases are TGCAGCGTGGCAGAGGGAGGATCAGCTTTCTTT.